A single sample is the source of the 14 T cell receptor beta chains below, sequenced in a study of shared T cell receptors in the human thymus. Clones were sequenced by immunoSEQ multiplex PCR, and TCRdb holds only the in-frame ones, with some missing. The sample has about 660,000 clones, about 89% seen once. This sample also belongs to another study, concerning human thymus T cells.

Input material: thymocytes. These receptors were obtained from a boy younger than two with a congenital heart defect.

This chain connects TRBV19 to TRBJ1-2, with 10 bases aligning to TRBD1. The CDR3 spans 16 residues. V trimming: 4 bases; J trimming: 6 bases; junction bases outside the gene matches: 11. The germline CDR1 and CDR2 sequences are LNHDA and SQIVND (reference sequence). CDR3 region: CASSRPGQGPGDGYTF. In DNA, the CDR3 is TGTGCCAGTAGTAGACCGGGACAGGGGCCCGGAGATGGCTACACCTTC.

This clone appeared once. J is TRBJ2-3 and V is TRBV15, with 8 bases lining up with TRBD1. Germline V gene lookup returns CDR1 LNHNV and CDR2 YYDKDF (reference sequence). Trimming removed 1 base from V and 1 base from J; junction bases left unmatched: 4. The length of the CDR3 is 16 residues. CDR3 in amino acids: CATSRAQGARTDTQYF. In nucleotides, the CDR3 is TGTGCCACCAGCAGAGCCCAGGGGGCCCGCACAGATACGCAGTATTTT. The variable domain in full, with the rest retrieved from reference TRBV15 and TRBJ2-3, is DAMVIQNPRYQVTQFGKPVTLSCSQTLNHNVMYWYQQKSSQAPKLLFHYYDKDFNNEADTPDNFQSRRPNTSFCFLDIRSPGLGDTAMYLCATSRAQGARTDTQYFGPGTRLTVL.

This CDR3 is CASRKGTGQETQYF. The DNA for the CDR3 is TGTGCCAGCAGGAAAGGGACTGGCCAAGAGACCCAGTACTTC. The chain uses TRBV28 and TRBJ2-5; maybe TRBD2 (6 bases). From germline, CDR1 is MDHEN and CDR2 SYDVKM. V lost 6 bases and J 1 base, leaving 12 bases between the germline ends. The CDR3 totals 14 residues.

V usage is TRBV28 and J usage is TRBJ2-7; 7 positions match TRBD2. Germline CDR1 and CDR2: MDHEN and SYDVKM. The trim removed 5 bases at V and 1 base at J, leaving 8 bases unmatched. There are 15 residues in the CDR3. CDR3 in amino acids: CASSPNLAASYEQYF. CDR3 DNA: TGTGCCAGCAGTCCTAACCTAGCGGCTTCCTACGAGCAGTACTTC.

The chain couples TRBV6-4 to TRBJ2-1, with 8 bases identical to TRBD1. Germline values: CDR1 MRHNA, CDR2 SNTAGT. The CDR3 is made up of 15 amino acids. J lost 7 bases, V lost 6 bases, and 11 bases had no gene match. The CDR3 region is CASRPGTGTRNEQFF. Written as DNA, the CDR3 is TGTGCCAGCAGACCCGGGACAGGTACCAGGAATGAGCAGTTCTTC.

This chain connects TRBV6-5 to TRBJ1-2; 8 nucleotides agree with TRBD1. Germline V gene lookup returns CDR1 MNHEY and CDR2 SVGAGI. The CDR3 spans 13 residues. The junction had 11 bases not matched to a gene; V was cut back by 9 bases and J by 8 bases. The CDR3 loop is CASSRGRTGGYTF. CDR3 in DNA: TGTGCCAGTTCCAGGGGGCGGACAGGCGGCTACACCTTC.

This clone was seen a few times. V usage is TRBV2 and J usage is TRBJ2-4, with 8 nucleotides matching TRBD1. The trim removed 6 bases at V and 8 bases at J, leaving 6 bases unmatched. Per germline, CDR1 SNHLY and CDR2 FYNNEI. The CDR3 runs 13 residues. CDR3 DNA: TGTGCCAGCAGGGGGGACAGGAGTGACATTCAGTACTTC. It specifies CASRGDRSDIQYF.

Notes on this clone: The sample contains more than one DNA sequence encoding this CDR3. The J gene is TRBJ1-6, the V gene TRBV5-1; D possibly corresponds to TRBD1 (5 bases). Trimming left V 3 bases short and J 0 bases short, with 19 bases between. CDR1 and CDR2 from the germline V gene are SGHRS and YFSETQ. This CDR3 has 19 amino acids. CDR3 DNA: TGCGCCAGCAGCTGGGTTGGGGGACTCCCGAGCTCCTATAATTCACCCCTCCACTTT. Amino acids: CASSWVGGLPSSYNSPLHF. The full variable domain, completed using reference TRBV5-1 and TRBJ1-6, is KAGVTQTPRYLIKTRGQQVTLSCSPISGHRSVSWYQQTPGQGLQFLFEYFSETQRNKGNFPGRFSGRQFSNSRSEMNVSTLELGDSALYLCASSWVGGLPSSYNSPLHFGNGTRLTVT.

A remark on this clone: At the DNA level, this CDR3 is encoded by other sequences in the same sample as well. CDR3 amino acids: CASSYSRGNQPQHF. The CDR3 DNA follows: TGTGCCAGCAGTTATAGCAGGGGCAATCAGCCCCAGCATTTT. The chain recombines TRBV6-6 with TRBJ1-5, with D possibly being TRBD1 (5 bases). The CDR3 runs 14 residues. CDR1 is MNHNY and CDR2 is SVGAGI in the germline V gene (reference sequence). V was shortened by 3 bases and J by 2 bases, with 8 bases between the two germline ends.

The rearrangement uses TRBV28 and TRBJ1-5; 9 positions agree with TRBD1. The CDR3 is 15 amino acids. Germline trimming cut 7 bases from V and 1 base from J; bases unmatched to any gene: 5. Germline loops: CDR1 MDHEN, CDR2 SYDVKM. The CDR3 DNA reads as TGTGCCAGCACCACAGGGGGCTTAAGCAATCAGCCCCAGCATTTT. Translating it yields CASTTGGLSNQPQHF.

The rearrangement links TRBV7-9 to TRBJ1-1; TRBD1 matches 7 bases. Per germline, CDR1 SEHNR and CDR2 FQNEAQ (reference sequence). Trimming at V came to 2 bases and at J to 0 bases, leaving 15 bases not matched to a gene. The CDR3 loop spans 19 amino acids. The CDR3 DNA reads TGTGCCAGCAGCTTATTAGTCTGGGACAGATTGCCGATGAACACTGAAGCTTTCTTT. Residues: CASSLLVWDRLPMNTEAFF.

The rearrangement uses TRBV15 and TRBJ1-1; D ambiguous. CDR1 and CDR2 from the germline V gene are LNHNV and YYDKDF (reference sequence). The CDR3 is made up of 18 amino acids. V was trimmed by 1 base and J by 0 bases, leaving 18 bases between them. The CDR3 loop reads CATSRVDTPGFMNTEAFF. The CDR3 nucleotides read TGTGCCACCAGCAGAGTCGACACTCCGGGATTCATGAACACTGAAGCTTTCTTT.

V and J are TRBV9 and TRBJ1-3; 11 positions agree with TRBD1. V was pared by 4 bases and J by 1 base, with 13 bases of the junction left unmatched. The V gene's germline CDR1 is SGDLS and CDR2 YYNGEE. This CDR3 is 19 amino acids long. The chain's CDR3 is CASSPMGDRGKLSGNTIYF. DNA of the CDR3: TGTGCCAGCAGCCCTATGGGGGACAGGGGGAAACTGTCTGGAAACACCATATATTTT.

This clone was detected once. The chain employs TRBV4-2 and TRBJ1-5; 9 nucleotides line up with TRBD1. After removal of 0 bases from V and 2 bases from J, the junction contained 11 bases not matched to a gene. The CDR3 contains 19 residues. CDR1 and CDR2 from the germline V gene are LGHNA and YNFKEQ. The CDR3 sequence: CASSQEGAGTGRGNQPQHF. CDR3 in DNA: TGTGCCAGCAGCCAAGAAGGAGCCGGGACAGGGCGGGGCAATCAGCCCCAGCATTTT.